Listed below are T cell receptor beta chains from one sample, sequenced in a study of cytomegalovirus exposure and HLA in healthy donors. Here immunoSEQ multiplex PCR was the method, and the copy in TCRdb shows in-frame clones only, minus some. The sample records 250,000 to 300,000 clones, roughly 90% being singletons. Specimen: PBMCs. The origin of the receptors is a woman younger than 35 in good health and CMV-seronegative. Each CDR3 is given with its conserved first and last residue. The order of the fields is V gene, D gene, J gene, clone size, CDR3 length, CDR3 DNA, CDR3 protein. The D gene is left open where the match is weak. Some rows mark clone size as missing; the rest say once, few, many or name a class of expanded clone.

TRBV5-1	-	TRBJ1-1	-	14	TGCGCCAGCAGCTTGGTGCCGCGGGGGCAGGAAGCTTTCTTT	CASSLVPRGQEAFF
TRBV2	-	TRBJ2-3	-	16	TGTGCCAGCAGTCAACTAGCAGGGTCCCGCACAGATACGCAGTATTTT	CASSQLAGSRTDTQYF
TRBV6-1	TRBD2	TRBJ2-5	-	14	TGTGCCAGCAGTGAAGTTTGGCTAGCGGGCCTCCAGTACTTC	CASSEVWLAGLQYF
TRBV21-1	-	TRBJ1-5	-	14	TGTGCCAGCACCCCCCCTGGAGGGAGTCAGCCCCAGCATTTT	CASTPPGGSQPQHF
TRBV7-2	TRBD2	TRBJ2-5	-	14	TGTGCCAGCAGCCTCCGAGCGGGGGAAGAGACCCAGTACTTC	CASSLRAGEETQYF
TRBV7-2	TRBD2	TRBJ2-7	-	15	TGTGCCAGCAGCTTAGTGGAGCGGGGGGCCTCCGAGCAGTACTTC	CASSLVERGASEQYF
TRBV19	TRBD1	TRBJ2-5	-	13	TGTGCCAGTAGTAGGGGACAGGGGGAGACCCAGTACTTC	CASSRGQGETQYF
TRBV7-3	-	TRBJ1-6	few	13	TGTGCCAGCAGCAAAGAAGGGGATTCACCCCTCCACTTT	CASSKEGDSPLHF
TRBV30	TRBD1	TRBJ2-1	-	11	TGTGCCTGGAGTACGACAGGGAAGCAGTTCTTC	CAWSTTGKQFF
TRBV28	-	TRBJ2-1	-	17	TGTGCCAGCAGTTTATACAGGACCGCGAGCTCCTACAATGAGCAGTTCTTC	CASSLYRTASSYNEQFF
TRBV6-1	TRBD1	TRBJ2-3	-	14	TGTGCCAGCAAGCAGGGACAGCCCACAGATACGCAGTATTTT	CASKQGQPTDTQYF
TRBV15	TRBD1	TRBJ2-5	-	15	TGTGCCACCAAACCGGGACAGGGAGACCAAGAGACCCAGTACTTC	CATKPGQGDQETQYF
TRBV29-1	TRBD1	TRBJ2-7	-	16	TGCAGCGTTGTCTCGGCGGTGGCTCAGGGGGCAGGTGAGCAGTACTTC	CSVVSAVAQGAGEQYF
TRBV4-1	-	TRBJ2-2	-	11	TGCGCCAGCAGCATATCCGGGGAGCTGTTTTTT	CASSISGELFF
TRBV4-1	-	TRBJ2-1	once	16	TGCGCCAGCAGCCAAGCCCCGCCAGGGTCCTACAATGAGCAGTTCTTC	CASSQAPPGSYNEQFF
TRBV18	-	TRBJ1-1	-	16	TGTGCCAGCTCACCACGGCAAATACAGGGGAACACTGAAGCTTTCTTT	CASSPRQIQGNTEAFF
TRBV11-2	-	TRBJ2-3	-	12	TGTGCCAGCAGCCGACAAAGAGATACGCAGTATTTT	CASSRQRDTQYF
TRBV19	TRBD1	TRBJ1-2	-	14	TGTGCCAGTAGCCTCGACAGGGGACGGTATGGCTACACCTTC	CASSLDRGRYGYTF
TRBV7-2	TRBD2	TRBJ2-5	-	14	TGTGCCAGCAGCTTAGCCGGGTCTAGCGGGGTTCTGAACTTC	CASSLAGSSGVLNF
TRBV28	TRBD1	TRBJ1-5	-	16	TGTGCCAGCAGTTTCGAGTCTAGGGGGCACAATCAGCCCCAGCATTTT	CASSFESRGHNQPQHF
TRBV5-1	-	TRBJ2-3	-	13	TGCGCCAGCAGCTTGGATCAGACAGATACGCAGTATTTT	CASSLDQTDTQYF
TRBV6-1	-	TRBJ1-1	-	13	TGTGCCACCCAGAGACAGGCGAACACTGAAGCTTTCTTT	CATQRQANTEAFF
TRBV27	-	TRBJ1-1	-	12	TGTGCCAGCAGTTTTTTCGGAGCTGAAGCTTTCTTT	CASSFFGAEAFF
TRBV5-6	-	TRBJ1-2	-	13	TGTGCCAGCAGCTACAACGACAGAAACGGCTACACCTTC	CASSYNDRNGYTF
TRBV5-1	-	TRBJ1-4	few	15	TGCGCCAGCAGCTTGGGGACCAGAGGGAGTGAAAAACTGTTTTTT	CASSLGTRGSEKLFF
TRBV29-1	TRBD2	TRBJ2-3	-	15	TGCAGCGTTGCTGGAGCGGGGGGGAGCACAGATACGCAGTATTTT	CSVAGAGGSTDTQYF
TRBV28	-	TRBJ1-2	-	15	TGTGCCAGCAGTACGGCGAAGGGGCAGGGAAATGGCTACACCTTC	CASSTAKGQGNGYTF
TRBV4-1	-	TRBJ2-3	-	13	TGCGCCAGCAGTTCCCCCGAAGGGAGTAGGGAGTATTTT	CASSSPEGSREYF
TRBV6-6	TRBD1	TRBJ1-1	-	15	TGTGCCAGCAGTTTATCAGGGGGCGCAAGGACTGAAGCTTTCTTT	CASSLSGGARTEAFF
TRBV6-6	-	TRBJ2-1	-	16	TGTGCCAGCAGTTACTCGACCGGGGGCTCCTACAATGAGCAGTTCTTC	CASSYSTGGSYNEQFF
TRBV11-2	TRBD1	TRBJ2-3	-	12	TGTGCCAGCAGCTTAGGCCGGGGACAGGTAGTTTTT	CASSLGRGQVVF
TRBV14	TRBD1	TRBJ1-6	-	15	TGTGCCAGCAGCCAATCGACAGGGCGGAATTCACCCCTCCACTTT	CASSQSTGRNSPLHF
TRBV2	TRBD1	TRBJ2-5	-	15	TGTGCCAGCAGCATAGACAGGGGCCCCCAAGAGACCCAGTACTTC	CASSIDRGPQETQYF
TRBV11-2	TRBD1	TRBJ1-4	-	15	TGTGCCAGCAGCACCTGGGACAGGGGAGGAGAAAAACTGTTTTTT	CASSTWDRGGEKLFF
TRBV4-1	TRBD1	TRBJ1-2	-	18	TGCGCCAGCAGCCAAGACTCTGGACAGGGGTCGATCAACTATGGCTACACCTTC	CASSQDSGQGSINYGYTF
TRBV19	TRBD1	TRBJ1-1	-	14	TGTGCCAGTAGCTTTACAGGGGGCGGGATTGAAGCTTTCTTT	CASSFTGGGIEAFF
TRBV6-5	-	TRBJ2-3	-	15	TGTGCCAGCAGTTACTCGTCTACTAGCACAGATACGCAGTATTTT	CASSYSSTSTDTQYF
TRBV5-1	-	TRBJ1-5	few	15	TGCGCCAGCAGCACCGGAGAGTATAGCAATCAGCCCCAGCATTTT	CASSTGEYSNQPQHF
TRBV2	TRBD2	TRBJ2-3	-	15	TGTGCCAGCAAGTTGGCGGGGGGGCGCACAGATACGCAGTATTTT	CASKLAGGRTDTQYF
TRBV6-5	-	TRBJ1-4	-	15	TGTGCCAGCAGTTACTCCGGGGGGCTTAGTGAAAAACTGTTTTTT	CASSYSGGLSEKLFF
TRBV7-2	-	TRBJ1-4	once	14	TGTGCCAGCAGCTTAGGATTAGACAGCGAAAAACTGTTTTTT	CASSLGLDSEKLFF